Each of the 20 T cell receptor beta chains below was sequenced from the same sample in a study of spatial heterogeneity in lung cancer. The time point: sample taken at primary tumor resection. Unsorted whole RNA from tumor, nontumor lung or frozen PBMC underwent sequencing. A single record per CDR3 protein comes from TCRdb applying MiXCR to the 5' RACE reads. There are under 40,000 distinct CDR3 sequences in the sample; 5.2% occur only once, and more than 20% lies in the top ten. The sequencing used PBMCs, collected at surgery. The origin of the receptors is a female donor with early-stage non-small cell lung cancer.

This clonotype was recorded many times. The rearrangement joins TRBV27 to TRBJ1-2; no reliable D call. This CDR3 region has 13 residues. V lost 8 bases and J lost 2, with 12 bases in between. CDR1 and CDR2 from the germline V gene are MNHEY and SMNVEV (reference sequence). The DNA of the CDR3 is TGTGCCAGCGCTAACGAGCCCAACTATGGCTACACCTTC. Protein product: CASANEPNYGYTF.

This clonotype was observed many times. The chain carries TRBV6-2 or TRBV6-3 and TRBJ2-7; unclear D gene. The germline gives CDR1 MNHEY, CDR2 SVGEGT. V was shortened by 2 bases and J by 6 bases, with 5 bases between the two germline ends. This CDR3 has 11 residues. Written as DNA, the CDR3 is TGTGCCAGCAGTTACGGGGTCGAGCAGTACTTC. Protein sequence: CASSYGVEQYF.

This clonotype was found many times. This chain joins TRBV6-5 and TRBJ2-3; no reliable D call. V was trimmed by 0 bases and J by 0 bases, leaving 13 bases between them. This CDR3 is built from 17 residues. Germline lookup yields CDR1 MNHEY and CDR2 SVGAGI. The CDR3: CASSYSTWPSSTDTQYF. CDR3 nucleotide sequence: TGTGCCAGCAGTTACTCCACGTGGCCGTCTAGCACAGATACGCAGTATTTT.

This clonotype has just a few counts. The rearrangement joins TRBV7-2 to TRBJ1-2, with 8 bases aligning to TRBD1. The CDR3 is made up of 15 amino acids. CDR1 is SGHTA and CDR2 is FQGNSA in the germline V gene. V was pared by 5 bases and J by 1 base, with 6 bases of the junction left unmatched. CDR3 DNA: TGTGCCAGCAGCCCACCGACAGGGGTTAACTATGGCTACACCTTC. It translates to CASSPPTGVNYGYTF.

Many counts were recorded for this clonotype. The genes are TRBV12-3 or TRBV12-4 and TRBJ1-2; D ambiguous. V was clipped by 5 bases and J by 1 base, with 5 bases between them. The CDR3 runs 12 residues. CDR3 protein: CASSALNYGYTF. The CDR3 nucleotides are TGTGCCAGCAGTGCCCTTAACTATGGCTACACCTTC.

This clonotype occurred many times. The chain carries TRBV5-1 and TRBJ2-7, with 7 bases matching TRBD2. V dropped 2 bases and J dropped 1; count of bases not matched to a gene: 9. The CDR3 has 16 residues. Per germline, CDR1 SGHRS and CDR2 YFSETQ. CDR3: CASSFAPTAGSYEQYF. The CDR3 nucleotides read TGCGCCAGCAGCTTCGCCCCAACAGCGGGGTCCTACGAGCAGTACTTC.

This clonotype was observed at least ten times. This chain uses TRBV6-1 with TRBJ1-3; D is possibly TRBD1 (6 bases). V was trimmed by 2 bases and J by 0 bases, leaving 20 bases between them. The CDR3 runs to 19 residues. Germline CDR1 is MNHNS and CDR2 is SASEGT. In DNA, the CDR3 is TGTGCCAGCAGTGAATACCCGCCCGGGGGGGCGAGCTCTGGAAACACCATATATTTT. Residues: CASSEYPPGGASSGNTIYF.

The chain carries TRBV11-2 and TRBJ2-1, with TRBD1 identical over 9 bases. The CDR3 consists of 15 residues. The V segment lost 3 bases and the J segment 2 bases; nucleotides outside the gene matches: 2. Germline loops: CDR1 SGHAT, CDR2 FQNNGV. The CDR3: CASSFRQGAYNEQFF. In nucleotides, the CDR3 is TGTGCCAGCAGCTTCAGACAGGGGGCCTACAATGAGCAGTTCTTC.

This clonotype appeared many times. The rearrangement joins TRBV20-1 to TRBJ1-2; tentatively, D is TRBD1 (6 bases). The CDR3 length is 11 residues. Germline V lookup: CDR1 DFQATT, CDR2 SNEGSKA (reference sequence). CDR3: CSLIQGNGYTF. The CDR3 nucleotides read TGCAGCCTCATTCAGGGGAATGGCTACACCTTC.

The sample holds many counts of this clonotype. The chain uses TRBV6-2 or TRBV6-3 and TRBJ2-3; D possibly corresponds to TRBD1 (7 bases). CDR1 is MNHEY, CDR2 SVGEGT, per germline. V gave up 6 bases and J gave up 10 bases, with 26 bases separating them. The CDR3 extends over 16 amino acids. The CDR3 DNA is TGTGCCAGCAGCTCCCACCGGGACTGGATTCAGGGGGCGCAGTATTTT. Its protein product is CASSSHRDWIQGAQYF.

This clonotype was detected only a few times. The chain has TRBV19 and TRBJ2-2; tentatively, D is TRBD1 (6 bases). The ends were cut back, 6 bases at V and 3 bases at J, with 17 bases in the middle. The CDR3 loop spans 16 amino acids. The germline gives CDR1 LNHDA, CDR2 SQIVND (reference sequence). For the CDR3, the DNA is TGTGCCAGTAGGCCGGACAGCCTCTTGGACACCGGGGAGCTGTTTTTT. Its translation is CASRPDSLLDTGELFF.

Ten or more counts support this clonotype. The chain carries TRBV6-6 and TRBJ2-3; 7 bases are a match to TRBD1. Germline V lookup: CDR1 MNHNY, CDR2 SVGAGI (reference sequence). Trimming cost V 2 bases and J 0 bases; bases outside gene matches: 2. The CDR3 has 15 residues. This CDR3 is CASSYTDRSTDTQYF. CDR3 nucleotide sequence: TGTGCCAGCAGTTACACGGACAGGAGCACAGATACGCAGTATTTT.

The chain is built from TRBV27 and TRBJ2-3; D is undetermined. CDR1 is MNHEY, CDR2 SMNVEV, per germline (reference sequence). This CDR3 is 14 amino acids long. V lost 2 bases to trimming and J lost 1 base, with 7 bases between them. The CDR3 DNA is TGTGCCAGCAGTTTACTGAGGCGCACAGATACGCAGTATTTT. It codes for CASSLLRRTDTQYF.

The CDR3 spells CSARDPTGAGETQYF. The CDR3 DNA is TGCAGTGCTAGAGATCCTACGGGGGCCGGTGAGACCCAGTACTTC. The rearrangement links TRBV20-1 to TRBJ2-5; D tentatively reads TRBD1 or TRBD2 (6 bases each). Germline V lookup: CDR1 DFQATT, CDR2 SNEGSKA (reference sequence). V was clipped by 0 bases and J by 5 bases, with 16 bases between them. The CDR3 runs to 15 residues.

This clonotype occurred many times. The V call is TRBV5-1, the J call TRBJ1-1; D uncertain. V lost 4 bases, J lost 1 base, and 17 bases lay in between. The germline V gene encodes CDR1 SGHRS and CDR2 YFSETQ. The CDR3 sequence is 16 residues long. The CDR3 region is CASSESQTWKNTEAFF. CDR3 nucleotide sequence: TGCGCCAGCAGCGAAAGTCAGACCTGGAAGAACACTGAAGCTTTCTTT.

This clonotype showed up many times. The V gene is TRBV9, the J gene TRBJ1-2, with TRBD1 identical over 8 bases. From germline, CDR1 is SGDLS and CDR2 YYNGEE. V lost 3 bases and J lost 9; bases outside the gene matches: 7. This CDR3 has 13 amino acids. CDR3: CASSAGQGASYTF. CDR3 nucleotide sequence: TGTGCCAGCAGCGCTGGGCAGGGGGCGAGCTACACCTTC.

The table lists this clonotype with a few counts. The chain recombines TRBV7-2 with TRBJ1-1; the D is unclear. Looked up from germline, CDR1 is SGHTA and CDR2 is FQGNSA. V was clipped by 5 bases and J by 5 bases, with 12 bases between them. CDR3 size: 13 residues. The CDR3 bases are TGTGCCAGCAGCCTGACTGACCAGACTGAAGCTTTCTTT. Translated, it gives CASSLTDQTEAFF.

This clonotype was counted ten times or more. The chain joins TRBV20-1 to TRBJ2-1; 8 positions agree with TRBD2. The CDR3 runs 11 residues. Germline V gene lookup returns CDR1 DFQATT and CDR2 SNEGSKA (reference sequence). The CDR3 loop is CSGQTGTRQFF. As DNA, the CDR3 is TGCAGCGGACAGACCGGGACTAGGCAGTTCTTC.

The chain links TRBV5-4 to TRBJ2-1; the match to TRBD2 covers 11 bases. The CDR3 has 16 amino acids. From germline, CDR1 is SGHNT and CDR2 YYREEE (reference sequence). J lost 3 bases, V lost 4 bases, and 6 bases had no gene match. In DNA, the CDR3 is TGTGCCAGCAGCCTTAGCGGGGGGGCCCTCTACAATGAGCAGTTCTTC. Amino acids: CASSLSGGALYNEQFF.

This clonotype was seen a few times. The chain employs TRBV5-4 and TRBJ1-4; 12 bases agree with TRBD1. Germline V gene data show CDR1 as SGHNT and CDR2 as YYREEE (reference sequence). This CDR3 region has 15 residues. Trimming took 4 bases from V and 10 from J; bases not matched to a gene: 8. In nucleotides, the CDR3 is TGTGCCAGCAGCGCTTCCGGGACAGGGGGCGGAAAACTGTTTTTT. This sequence encodes CASSASGTGGGKLFF.